This TCR beta chain was obtained from a study of blood T cell repertoires in COVID-19. Whole-study context: Spain, Italy and the United States supplied samples that represented acute and convalescent COVID-19. Sources were T cells, B-cell-depleted T cells, or PBMCs; the material itself was cDNA or gDNA.

Per the study methods: Amplified reference gene primers provided the basis for estimating nucleated cell counts. TCRdb's table, derived via immunoSEQ multiplex PCR, lists solely in-frame clones and lacks some. The DNA was the basis for D and trimming; V, J and clone size are from that table. This repertoire shows hundreds of thousands of clones, nearly 90% found once; its top ten account for approximately 1.8%. The V gene end was trimmed by 1 base and the J gene end by 1 base; junction bases not matched to a gene: 1. Germline-derived CDR1 and CDR2 are KGHSH and LQKENI. This CDR3 contains 15 residues. Seattle patients were enrolled during active infection and followed longitudinally.

The chain has TRBV18 and TRBJ1-3; 7 bases line up with TRBD1. The receptor was derived from a woman in her twenties or thirties with COVID-19, enrolled during active disease. Sequencing used peripheral blood. CDR3 DNA sequence: TGTGCCAGCTCACCACAGGGGGCTTCTGGAAACACCATATATTTT. This encodes CASSPQGASGNTIYF.